This is a list of T cell receptor beta chains from one sample in a study of CD8+ T cells in alopecia areata. Generated by immunoSEQ multiplex PCR, the TCRdb table keeps only in-frame clones and is missing some. The sample records 150,000 to 250,000 clones, roughly three fifths being singletons. The sequenced sample was CD4+ T cells sorted from blood, obtained at week 4, from a patient treated with tofacitinib. Receptors originate from a human donor with alopecia areata. Each CDR3 is given with its conserved first and last residue. D genes are given only for firm matches. A row's size may be missing; if present it is once, few, many or a size class.

once	TRBV29-1	.	CSVSRTVREKLFF
.	TRBV7-9	TRBD2	CASSQNSGGLTYEQYF
.	TRBV20-1	TRBD1	CSAGQGGEQYF
.	TRBV5-1	TRBD1	CASSLGQGNDGYTF
.	TRBV7-2	TRBD2	CASSFSGGEQETQYF
.	TRBV29-1	TRBD1	CSVTTGGHGYTF
.	TRBV4-1	TRBD1	CASSPPTGGPQQETQYF
.	TRBV4-3	.	CASSSRSGGTGNTEAFF
.	TRBV18	.	CASSPTLQETQYF
.	TRBV9	.	CASSVTGHSGANVLTF
.	TRBV7-9	.	CASSLIRPFQETQYF
.	TRBV28	.	CASSLSPLNPTASSYEQYF
.	TRBV11-1	.	CASSLSAIYEQYF
.	TRBV9	.	CASKGRGGGYTF
few	TRBV7-3	TRBD1	CASSSGTGHNEQFF
.	TRBV9	.	CASSPPLQYEQFF
.	TRBV27	TRBD1	CASRRGGQGYEQYF
.	TRBV6-5	.	CASSYTNSPLHF
.	TRBV15	TRBD2	CATSPGGLAKNIQYF
few	TRBV9	.	CASSSDPTPYQPQHF
.	TRBV25-1	TRBD2	CASSGNSGVSGELFF
few	TRBV30	TRBD2	CAWSLGTSERDTQYF
.	TRBV5-1	.	CASSLNGAYEQYF
.	TRBV27	.	CASSLPYSTADYGYTF
.	TRBV29-1	.	CSVEPQDAYEQYF
.	TRBV19	TRBD1	CASSPRTGKMWDQPQHF
.	TRBV6-5	.	CASSLSGANYGYTF
.	TRBV27	TRBD1	CASSPGQGAYGYTF
.	TRBV7-2	.	CASSLLTLVPYEQYF
.	TRBV30	.	CAWSRGPMNTGELFF
.	TRBV30	TRBD1	CAWTRDRLNTEAFF
.	TRBV30	.	CASSGAGANVLTF
.	TRBV18	.	CASSPLRGPTNQETQYF
.	TRBV2	.	CASTPPNYGYTF
.	TRBV25-1	TRBD2	CASSDPGTMGETQYF
.	TRBV18	.	CASSPDMDINYGYTF
few	TRBV5-1	TRBD2	CASSLELAGVGEQFF
few	TRBV7-2	TRBD1	CASSLEAGGPLHF
.	TRBV25-1	TRBD1	CASSAYTGDNTGELFF
.	TRBV5-1	.	CASSLWGIHTNTGELFF
.	TRBV29-1	TRBD2	CSVEITGLAGGETQYF
.	TRBV7-9	.	CASSLSWETKRKETQYF
.	TRBV10-3	.	CAIRGSEVNYGYTF
once	TRBV15	.	CATSRDKAYGYTF
.	TRBV19	.	CASSIGGTRSNQPQHF
few	TRBV27	TRBD1	CASSPVVGTGLRVVDSPLHF
.	TRBV27	.	CASSIRGDYGYTF
.	TRBV5-1	TRBD1	CASSVGTGGNQPQHF
once	TRBV4-2	TRBD2	CASSQASGVSYEQYF
.	TRBV20-1	.	CSARGETQYF
few	TRBV28	.	CASSPGLLPIHF
once	TRBV30	TRBD1	CAWSVQGAFTEAFF
.	TRBV30	.	CAWSVRRKGDEQFF